This note documents a single T cell receptor beta chain sequence. The data stem from a study of blood T cell repertoires in COVID-19. Study summary: Material from acute and convalescent COVID-19 was sourced from the United States, Italy and Spain.

Original methodology: Amplification of reference gene primers provided the estimated nucleated cell counts. Sequenced by immunoSEQ multiplex PCR; TCRdb stores in-frame clones only, minus some. The V and J calls and clone size are taken from that table; D and trimming were inferred from the DNA. The top ten clones hold 15% to 20% of a sample with 35,000 to 40,000 clones, around 85% of them seen once. Germline CDR1 MNHEY, CDR2 SVGAGI. This CDR3 has 12 residues. V lost 8 bases, J lost 0 bases, and 5 bases lay in between. Material for sequencing was peripheral blood. J is TRBJ1-5 and V is TRBV6-5; D gene unclear. This clonotype was sampled from a man in his 70s with acute or convalescent COVID-19. This chain's CDR3 is CASRGSNQPQHF. In DNA, the CDR3 is TGTGCCAGCCGCGGTAGCAATCAGCCCCAGCATTTT.